A selection of T cell receptor beta chains follows, all from one sample in a study of somatic mutations in cytotoxic T cells in rheumatoid arthritis. TCRdb's table, derived via immunoSEQ multiplex PCR, lists solely in-frame clones and lacks some. The table has about 20,000 clones, around 70% seen once. The source material was CD8+ T cells sorted from blood. The receptors derive from a man in his sixties in good health. CDR3s include the opening cysteine and the closing phenylalanine or tryptophan. Each record gives: J gene, D gene, clone size, V gene, CDR3 protein, CDR3 DNA. A D gene is named only where the DNA matches it firmly. Size tells how often a clone was seen (once, few, many) or the class of an expanded clone, and some rows leave it out.

J gene: TRBJ1-1
D gene: -
clone size: -
V gene: TRBV6-5
CDR3 protein: CASSYRSGNTEAFF
CDR3 DNA: TGTGCCAGCAGTTACAGGAGCGGGAACACTGAAGCTTTCTTT

J gene: TRBJ2-3
D gene: TRBD2
clone size: -
V gene: TRBV4-3
CDR3 protein: CASSQDGLAGGGTDTQYF
CDR3 DNA: TGCGCCAGCAGCCAAGATGGGCTAGCGGGAGGTGGGACAGATACGCAGTATTTT

J gene: TRBJ1-4
D gene: TRBD1
clone size: -
V gene: TRBV25-1
CDR3 protein: CASAQGAVNLFF
CDR3 DNA: TGTGCCAGCGCACAGGGGGCCGTAAATCTGTTTTTT

J gene: TRBJ2-1
D gene: TRBD2
clone size: -
V gene: TRBV11-2
CDR3 protein: CASSGRGYSSYNEQFF
CDR3 DNA: TGTGCCAGCAGCGGGCGGGGGTATAGCTCCTACAATGAGCAGTTCTTC

J gene: TRBJ2-1
D gene: -
clone size: few
V gene: TRBV7-6
CDR3 protein: CASSLPGSYNEQFF
CDR3 DNA: TGTGCCAGCAGCTTACCCGGTTCCTACAATGAGCAGTTCTTC

J gene: TRBJ2-6
D gene: TRBD2
clone size: -
V gene: TRBV4-3
CDR3 protein: CASSQDLFIPSGMGGANVLTF
CDR3 DNA: TGCGCCAGCAGCCAAGATTTATTCATACCCAGCGGGATGGGTGGGGCCAACGTCCTGACTTTC

J gene: TRBJ2-7
D gene: TRBD2
clone size: few
V gene: TRBV7-3
CDR3 protein: CASSPDSGRRSYEQYF
CDR3 DNA: TGTGCCAGCAGCCCCGATAGCGGGAGACGCTCCTACGAGCAGTACTTC

J gene: TRBJ2-7
D gene: -
clone size: few
V gene: TRBV11-2
CDR3 protein: CASSPRAEGYEQYF
CDR3 DNA: TGTGCCAGCAGCCCCCGTGCGGAGGGGTACGAGCAGTACTTC

J gene: TRBJ2-7
D gene: TRBD2
clone size: -
V gene: TRBV5-1
CDR3 protein: CASSTSTSGRSYEQYF
CDR3 DNA: TGCGCCAGCAGCACCTCGACTAGCGGGAGATCCTACGAGCAGTACTTC

J gene: TRBJ2-7
D gene: -
clone size: once
V gene: TRBV4-3
CDR3 protein: CASSQDPRGADEQYF
CDR3 DNA: TGCGCCAGCAGCCAAGATCCCCGGGGGGCGGACGAGCAGTACTTC

J gene: TRBJ1-1
D gene: -
clone size: -
V gene: TRBV7-8
CDR3 protein: CASSLVRGGRTEAFF
CDR3 DNA: TGTGCCAGCAGCTTAGTCCGCGGGGGCAGAACTGAAGCTTTCTTT

J gene: TRBJ2-7
D gene: TRBD1
clone size: -
V gene: TRBV5-4
CDR3 protein: CASSRGTGVRYEQYF
CDR3 DNA: TGTGCCAGCAGCCGGGGGACAGGCGTACGATACGAGCAGTACTTC

J gene: TRBJ1-1
D gene: -
clone size: -
V gene: TRBV4-1
CDR3 protein: CASSQVSGGYTEAFF
CDR3 DNA: TGCGCCAGCAGCCAAGTATCGGGGGGGTACACTGAAGCTTTCTTT

J gene: TRBJ2-5
D gene: -
clone size: few
V gene: TRBV9
CDR3 protein: CASSVGSGPQETQYF
CDR3 DNA: TGTGCCAGCAGCGTAGGGTCAGGCCCTCAAGAGACCCAGTACTTC

J gene: TRBJ2-7
D gene: TRBD1
clone size: -
V gene: TRBV7-9
CDR3 protein: CASSSKTGVMVYEQYF
CDR3 DNA: TGTGCCAGCAGCTCCAAGACAGGGGTTATGGTTTACGAGCAGTACTTC

J gene: TRBJ2-7
D gene: -
clone size: -
V gene: TRBV10-1
CDR3 protein: CASSESPGHRYEQYF
CDR3 DNA: TGCGCCAGCAGTGAGTCCCCGGGACACCGGTACGAGCAGTACTTC

J gene: TRBJ2-7
D gene: -
clone size: -
V gene: TRBV18
CDR3 protein: CASSPKQTNSYEQYF
CDR3 DNA: TGTGCCAGCTCACCAAAACAGACCAATTCCTACGAGCAGTACTTC

J gene: TRBJ2-7
D gene: -
clone size: medium-sized
V gene: TRBV19
CDR3 protein: CASSTHYEQYF
CDR3 DNA: TGTGCCAGTAGTACCCACTACGAGCAGTACTTC

J gene: TRBJ1-1
D gene: -
clone size: -
V gene: TRBV7-2
CDR3 protein: CASSLWEGEAFF
CDR3 DNA: TGTGCCAGCAGCTTATGGGAGGGTGAAGCTTTCTTT

J gene: TRBJ2-1
D gene: TRBD2
clone size: -
V gene: TRBV4-2
CDR3 protein: CASSQVAGLTYNEQFF
CDR3 DNA: TGTGCCAGCAGCCAAGTAGCGGGGCTAACCTACAATGAGCAGTTCTTC

J gene: TRBJ2-7
D gene: -
clone size: -
V gene: TRBV10-3
CDR3 protein: CAISDSSYEQYF
CDR3 DNA: TGTGCCATCAGTGACTCTTCCTACGAGCAGTACTTC

J gene: TRBJ1-5
D gene: TRBD1
clone size: -
V gene: TRBV27
CDR3 protein: CASKVGQGNQPQHF
CDR3 DNA: TGTGCCAGCAAGGTGGGACAGGGCAATCAGCCCCAGCATTTT

J gene: TRBJ2-1
D gene: -
clone size: -
V gene: TRBV5-1
CDR3 protein: CASRILGYNEQFF
CDR3 DNA: TGCGCCAGCAGGATACTAGGCTACAATGAGCAGTTCTTC

J gene: TRBJ2-7
D gene: TRBD1
clone size: -
V gene: TRBV4-1
CDR3 protein: CASSHHPGQDIYEQYF
CDR3 DNA: TGCGCCAGCAGCCACCACCCGGGACAGGATATCTACGAGCAGTACTTC

J gene: TRBJ1-2
D gene: -
clone size: -
V gene: TRBV2
CDR3 protein: CASSEALRGRGVPNYGYTF
CDR3 DNA: TGTGCCAGCAGTGAAGCGCTTCGCGGCAGGGGCGTACCTAACTATGGCTACACCTTC

J gene: TRBJ2-7
D gene: -
clone size: -
V gene: TRBV7-9
CDR3 protein: CASSRERYEQYF
CDR3 DNA: TGTGCCAGCAGTCGAGAGCGGTACGAGCAGTACTTC

J gene: TRBJ2-5
D gene: -
clone size: -
V gene: TRBV2
CDR3 protein: CASLGPSAETQYF
CDR3 DNA: TGTGCCAGCTTAGGTCCAAGCGCAGAGACCCAGTACTTC

J gene: TRBJ2-5
D gene: -
clone size: medium-sized
V gene: TRBV14
CDR3 protein: CASSLTEQETQYF
CDR3 DNA: TGTGCCAGCAGCCTAACAGAGCAAGAGACCCAGTACTTC

J gene: TRBJ2-1
D gene: TRBD2
clone size: -
V gene: TRBV11-3
CDR3 protein: CASSHLAGASYNEQFF
CDR3 DNA: TGTGCCAGCAGCCACCTAGCGGGAGCCTCCTACAATGAGCAGTTCTTC

J gene: TRBJ2-2
D gene: -
clone size: -
V gene: TRBV19
CDR3 protein: CASSTLPGAGELFF
CDR3 DNA: TGTGCCAGTAGCACGCTCCCAGGGGCCGGGGAGCTGTTTTTT

J gene: TRBJ2-7
D gene: -
clone size: -
V gene: TRBV29-1
CDR3 protein: CSVDGRDSYEQYF
CDR3 DNA: TGCAGCGTTGATGGTCGGGACTCCTACGAGCAGTACTTC

J gene: TRBJ1-6
D gene: -
clone size: -
V gene: TRBV5-4
CDR3 protein: CASSLTGSYNSPLHF
CDR3 DNA: TGTGCCAGCAGCTTAACAGGGTCTTATAATTCACCCCTCCACTTT

J gene: TRBJ2-1
D gene: TRBD2
clone size: -
V gene: TRBV19
CDR3 protein: CASSIWASGDNEQFF
CDR3 DNA: TGTGCCAGTAGTATCTGGGCTAGCGGGGACAATGAGCAGTTCTTC

J gene: TRBJ2-7
D gene: TRBD1
clone size: -
V gene: TRBV5-1
CDR3 protein: CASSSGQTSYEQYF
CDR3 DNA: TGCGCCAGCAGCTCGGGACAGACCTCCTACGAGCAGTACTTC

J gene: TRBJ1-1
D gene: -
clone size: once
V gene: TRBV7-9
CDR3 protein: CASSAGWGVNTEAFF
CDR3 DNA: TGTGCCAGCAGCGCCGGGTGGGGGGTGAACACTGAAGCTTTCTTT

J gene: TRBJ2-3
D gene: -
clone size: once
V gene: TRBV2
CDR3 protein: CVLGGYRTDTQYF
CDR3 DNA: TGTGTTCTTGGGGGGTACCGCACAGATACGCAGTATTTT

J gene: TRBJ2-7
D gene: TRBD1
clone size: -
V gene: TRBV25-1
CDR3 protein: CASSGAGQGAYEQYF
CDR3 DNA: TGTGCCAGCAGCGGGGCGGGACAGGGGGCCTACGAGCAGTACTTC

J gene: TRBJ1-3
D gene: -
clone size: -
V gene: TRBV7-6
CDR3 protein: CASSLASGWGSGNTIYF
CDR3 DNA: TGTGCCAGCAGCTTAGCCTCGGGATGGGGCTCTGGAAACACCATATATTTT

J gene: TRBJ2-6
D gene: -
clone size: -
V gene: TRBV29-1
CDR3 protein: CSVEDPSGHPSGANVLTF
CDR3 DNA: TGCAGCGTTGAAGATCCATCAGGTCACCCGTCTGGGGCCAACGTCCTGACTTTC

J gene: TRBJ2-5
D gene: -
clone size: -
V gene: TRBV5-1
CDR3 protein: CASSLGRVYQETQYF
CDR3 DNA: TGCGCCAGCAGCTTGGGTCGAGTGTACCAAGAGACCCAGTACTTC

J gene: TRBJ2-1
D gene: -
clone size: -
V gene: TRBV5-6
CDR3 protein: CASSLEFKLRGEQFF
CDR3 DNA: TGTGCCAGCAGCTTGGAGTTTAAGTTGCGAGGTGAGCAGTTCTTC

J gene: TRBJ1-2
D gene: -
clone size: -
V gene: TRBV9
CDR3 protein: CASRSGGIYGYTF
CDR3 DNA: TGTGCCAGCAGGTCGGGGGGAATCTATGGCTACACCTTC

J gene: TRBJ2-3
D gene: TRBD1
clone size: -
V gene: TRBV6-4
CDR3 protein: CASSEGTGGTDTQYF
CDR3 DNA: TGTGCCAGCAGTGAGGGGACAGGGGGCACAGATACGCAGTATTTT

J gene: TRBJ2-2
D gene: -
clone size: once
V gene: TRBV6-5
CDR3 protein: CASSYNYNTGELFF
CDR3 DNA: TGTGCCAGCAGTTATAACTATAACACCGGGGAGCTGTTTTTT

J gene: TRBJ2-7
D gene: TRBD2
clone size: -
V gene: TRBV11-2
CDR3 protein: CASSLGAGAGVYEQYF
CDR3 DNA: TGTGCCAGCAGCTTAGGAGCGGGGGCGGGGGTCTACGAGCAGTACTTC

J gene: TRBJ2-6
D gene: TRBD2
clone size: -
V gene: TRBV5-1
CDR3 protein: CASSLGPWREEGGANVLTF
CDR3 DNA: TGCGCCAGCAGCTTGGGACCCTGGCGGGAGGAAGGTGGGGCCAACGTCCTGACTTTC